The clone carrying this T cell receptor (beta chain) was counted a single time. Its antigen is still unknown. Donors were healthy Caucasian individuals from Russia aged about 6 to 90. Germline-derived CDR1 and CDR2 are LGHNA and YNFKEQ. This CDR3 has 16 amino acids. V shed 4 bases and J 3 bases; nucleotides not matched to a gene: 9. Next came a second PCR, run for about 6 to 12 cycles, which used a sample-barcoded 5' primer along with a J-beta primer mix. TCRdb called the 5' RACE reads again in MiXCR, with one record for every CDR3 protein. Among roughly 1.5 million distinct CDR3 sequences listed, about 42% were seen once. This record comes from a study of blood T cells in healthy people across ages. Study-wide background: Capturing about one barcoded beta molecule per two T cells was achieved by template switching.

Overall study findings and caveats: Both higher diversity and more naive CD4+ cells marked long-lived donors when set against aged donors. While age rose, TCR beta diversity per million T cells dropped in a roughly linear way.

This clonotype was sampled from a woman between 18 and 29 years old in good health. What was sequenced was blood. The V and J genes are TRBV4-2 and TRBJ2-7; 10 nucleotides line up with TRBD2. The CDR3: CASSPLSGRKYYEQYF. The CDR3 bases are TGTGCCAGCAGCCCTCTTAGCGGGAGGAAATACTACGAGCAGTACTTC.